These 30 T cell receptor beta chains share one sample of origin, sequenced in a study of early T cells in non-severe SARS-CoV-2 infection (dated by TCRdb to 2020 to 2023). Library method: 5' RACE. These reads were obtained on a NextSeq 500. TCRdb cleaned the public reads at Q25 with fastp, built clones with MiXCR and kept in-frame beta chains. Rows merge per CDR3 protein into single entries with the most common DNA and genes. The sample includes 55,000 or so distinct CDR3 sequences, with around 10% observed a single time. The ten largest clonotypes hold more than 8.5% of the sample. Sequencing was carried out using whole blood. The receptors were sampled from an adult who was a healthcare worker with PCR-confirmed SARS-CoV-2 infection or an uninfected control (not recorded which).

The chain carries TRBV10-2 and TRBJ1-1; no definite D call. The germline V gene has CDR1 WSHSY and CDR2 SAAADI. The CDR3 runs to 12 residues. With 6 bases removed from V and 6 bases from J, the gap between germline ends came to 11 bases. The CDR3 region is CASRPPGSEAFF. The CDR3 DNA is TGCGCCAGCAGACCTCCCGGGTCTGAAGCTTTCTTT.

This clonotype has ten or more counts. The chain uses TRBV10-3 and TRBJ1-6; possibly TRBD1 for D (6 bases). Trimming stripped 6 bases from V and 7 bases from J, with 13 bases between. The germline V gene encodes CDR1 ENHRY and CDR2 SYGVKD. The CDR3 consists of 14 residues. The chain's CDR3 is CAIRQDSFNSPLHF. The CDR3 DNA reads TGTGCCATCAGACAGGACAGTTTCAATTCACCCCTCCACTTT.

This clonotype was counted between two and nine times. This chain connects TRBV27 to TRBJ2-7, with D perhaps TRBD2 (7 bases). This CDR3 contains 14 residues. V was trimmed by 6 bases and J by 4 bases, leaving 16 bases between them. In germline, CDR1 is MNHEY, CDR2 SMNVEV (reference sequence). DNA of the CDR3: TGTGCCAGCAGAACAAGGGGGGGCCAATACGAGCAGTACTTC. Translation gives CASRTRGGQYEQYF.

There are many counts of this clonotype. V usage is TRBV3-1 and J usage is TRBJ1-5, with D unclear. Germline CDR1 reads LGHDT; CDR2 reads YNNKEL (reference sequence). CDR3 length: 13 residues. Trimming removed 0 bases at V and 11 bases at J, with 11 bases between. CDR3 DNA sequence: TGTGCCAGCAGCCAAGATAGAGGAGGGTCCCAGCATTTT. It translates to CASSQDRGGSQHF.

This clonotype was seen only a few times. The chain joins TRBV14 to TRBJ2-5; 7 bases are a match to TRBD2. The germline CDR1 and CDR2 sequences are SGHDN and FVKESK. The CDR3 runs to 16 residues. J lost 3 bases, V lost 3 bases, and 10 bases had no gene match. The CDR3 coding sequence is TGTGCCAGCAGCCATGGCAGACTAGCTGCAAAAGAGACCCAGTACTTC. Translation: CASSHGRLAAKETQYF. Full variable domain (remainder filled in from reference TRBV14 and TRBJ2-5): EAGVTQFPSHSVIEKGQTVTLRCDPISGHDNLYWYRRVMGKEIKFLLHFVKESKQDESGMPNNRFLAERTGGTYSTLKVQPAELEDSGVYFCASSHGRLAAKETQYFGPGTRLLVL.

The CDR3 nucleotides read TGTGCCATTGGGGCGAGCTCCTACAATGAGCAGTTCTTC. It encodes CAIGASSYNEQFF. The V call is TRBV6-1, the J call TRBJ2-1; D possibly corresponds to TRBD1 (5 bases). Trimming cost V 10 bases and J 0 bases, with 10 bases left between them. Per germline, CDR1 MNHNS and CDR2 SASEGT. This CDR3 contains 13 residues.

The V and J genes are TRBV6-4 and TRBJ2-6; D is unclear. CDR3 size: 16 residues. V lost 0 bases and J 0 bases, leaving 6 bases between the germline ends. From germline, CDR1 is MRHNA and CDR2 SNTAGT. The CDR3 region has the DNA TGTGCCAGCAGTGACTCGTCAGACTCTGGGGCCAACGTCCTGACTTTC. Residues: CASSDSSDSGANVLTF.

In its sample, this clonotype was seen many times. CDR3 DNA sequence: TGTGCCAGCAGTTTATTTCGACAGGGGGCTTATGAGCAGTACTTC. It yields the protein CASSLFRQGAYEQYF. The chain uses TRBV27 and TRBJ2-7, with 10 bases identical to TRBD1. Germline V CDR1 and CDR2: MNHEY, SMNVEV (reference sequence). The junction had 7 bases not matched to a gene; V was cut back by 1 base and J by 7 bases. The CDR3 runs to 15 residues.

This chain links TRBV20-1 with TRBJ2-5; 10 bases fit TRBD1. In germline, CDR1 is DFQATT, CDR2 SNEGSKA (reference sequence). The CDR3 sequence is 14 residues long. V was clipped by 6 bases and J by 5 bases; unmatched bases: 9. The CDR3 is CSARPGQGPETQYF. The CDR3 DNA sequence: TGCAGTGCCCGGCCGGGACAGGGGCCGGAGACCCAGTACTTC.

This clonotype was seen at least ten times. The V and J genes are TRBV29-1 and TRBJ1-4; D remains unclear. There are 14 residues in the CDR3. The germline gives CDR1 SQVTM, CDR2 ANQGSEA. Trimming pared 4 bases from V and 0 bases from J, leaving 9 bases between. DNA of the CDR3: TGCAGCGTTGTTTCGCCAGCAACTAATGAAAAACTGTTTTTT. As protein: CSVVSPATNEKLFF.

The rearrangement uses TRBV20-1 and TRBJ2-2; D gene unclear. V was clipped by 3 bases and J by 5 bases, with 7 bases between them. This CDR3 is built from 12 residues. CDR1 is DFQATT and CDR2 is SNEGSKA in the germline V gene (reference sequence). The CDR3 sequence is CSASTRTGELFF. DNA of the CDR3: TGCAGTGCTAGCACACGGACCGGGGAGCTGTTTTTT.

The chain's CDR3 is CASSQEGAGTEAFF. CDR3 in DNA: TGTGCCAGCAGCCAAGAGGGGGCGGGCACTGAAGCTTTCTTT. This chain uses TRBV3-1 with TRBJ1-1; D might be TRBD1 (6 bases). The V gene's germline CDR1 is LGHDT and CDR2 YNNKEL (reference sequence). Trimming shortened V by 0 bases and J by 4 bases, and 9 bases separated the two germline ends. This CDR3 has 14 residues.

For the CDR3, the DNA is TGTGCCAGCAGTCGCGCTAGGAACACCGGGGAGCTGTTTTTT. Protein sequence: CASSRARNTGELFF. The chain has TRBV6-5 and TRBJ2-2, with unresolved D. The germline CDR1 and CDR2 sequences are MNHEY and SVGAGI. This CDR3 contains 14 residues. V lost 5 bases to trimming and J lost 1 base, with 8 bases between them.

This clonotype was observed many times. CDR3 loop: CASSQDRTGRYYEQYF. CDR3 in DNA: TGCGCCAGCAGCCAAGATAGGACAGGGCGGTACTACGAGCAGTACTTC. The chain couples TRBV4-1 to TRBJ2-7, with 8 bases matching TRBD1. V dropped 0 bases and J dropped 3; count of bases not matched to a gene: 7. There are 16 residues in the CDR3. The germline gives CDR1 MGHRA, CDR2 YSYEKL.

This clonotype was seen at least ten times. This chain uses TRBV29-1 with TRBJ1-2; 7 bases are a match to TRBD1. Trimming removed 1 base from V and 5 bases from J; junction bases left unmatched: 4. The germline V gene has CDR1 SQVTM and CDR2 ANQGSEA. The CDR3 has 13 residues. The CDR3 sequence: CSVEGGTAYGYTF. The CDR3 DNA reads as TGCAGCGTTGAAGGAGGGACAGCTTATGGCTACACCTTC. The entire variable domain, with the rest obtained from reference TRBV29-1 and TRBJ1-2, is as follows: SAVISQKPSRDICQRGTSLTIQCQVDSQVTMMFWYRQQPGQSLTLIATANQGSEATYESGFVIDKFPISRPNLTFSTLTVSNMSPEDSSIYLCSVEGGTAYGYTFGSGTRLTVV.

The V call is TRBV5-4, the J call TRBJ2-5; 10 positions agree with TRBD1. Germline lookup yields CDR1 SGHNT and CDR2 YYREEE (reference sequence). V was pared by 4 bases and J by 2 bases, with 8 bases of the junction left unmatched. The CDR3 runs to 16 residues. CDR3 sequence reads: CASSPTSGQGQETQYF. The CDR3 DNA reads as TGTGCCAGCAGCCCTACCTCGGGACAGGGGCAAGAGACCCAGTACTTC.

This clonotype has just a few counts. The chain employs TRBV5-1 and TRBJ1-1; the D is unclear. The germline gives CDR1 SGHRS, CDR2 YFSETQ. The V end lost 1 base, the J end lost 1 base, and 5 bases lay between the germline ends. The CDR3 length is 13 residues. Here the CDR3 DNA reads TGCGCCAGCAGCTTGAACAGGAACACTGAAGCTTTCTTT. This sequence encodes CASSLNRNTEAFF.

This chain uses TRBV29-1 with TRBJ2-1; 9 nucleotides match TRBD1. The junction had 2 bases not matched to a gene; V was cut back by 0 bases and J by 14 bases. Germline assignment: CDR1 SQVTM and CDR2 ANQGSEA. The CDR3 sequence is 11 residues long. This CDR3 is CSVEDGTGKFF. CDR3 bases: TGCAGCGTTGAAGATGGGACAGGGAAGTTCTTC.

This clonotype has a handful of counts. The CDR3 sequence is CASSQESTGTGDTEQFF. In nucleotides, the CDR3 is TGTGCCAGCAGCCAAGAATCCACGGGGACAGGGGACACTGAGCAGTTCTTC. V is TRBV4-2 and J is TRBJ2-1; 10 nucleotides align to TRBD1. The CDR3 has 17 residues. CDR1 LGHNA and CDR2 YNFKEQ come from the germline V gene. The ends lost 0 bases at V and 9 bases at J; junction bases unmatched: 11.

In this sample, this clonotype turned up many times. The chain has TRBV9 and TRBJ2-7; 7 positions match TRBD1. Per germline, CDR1 SGDLS and CDR2 YYNGEE. The CDR3 loop spans 14 amino acids. With 0 bases clipped from V and 2 bases from J, the junction kept 2 bases outside the gene matches. CDR3 region: CASSVGQGTYEQYF. The CDR3 DNA sequence: TGTGCCAGCAGCGTAGGACAGGGAACCTACGAGCAGTACTTC.

This chain links TRBV19 with TRBJ1-5; D may be TRBD1 (5 bases). The germline V gene encodes CDR1 LNHDA and CDR2 SQIVND (reference sequence). Deletions cut 3 bases from V and 2 bases from J, with 14 bases between. The CDR3 has 16 residues. The CDR3 reads CASSMGRTFRNQPQHF. As DNA, the CDR3 is TGTGCCAGTAGTATGGGACGGACTTTTCGCAATCAGCCCCAGCATTTT.

This clonotype was counted ten times or more. The chain recombines TRBV3-1 with TRBJ2-5; 13 bases are shared with TRBD2. This CDR3 has 16 amino acids. In germline, CDR1 is LGHDT, CDR2 YNNKEL (reference sequence). V was pared by 6 bases and J by 1 base, with 5 bases of the junction left unmatched. The DNA of the CDR3 is TGTGCCAGCAGGAGGACTAGCGGGGGACCCCAAGAGACCCAGTACTTC. The encoded protein is CASRRTSGGPQETQYF.

The J gene is TRBJ2-1, the V gene TRBV14; the match to TRBD2 covers 7 bases. The CDR3 spans 17 residues. Germline V gene sequence: CDR1 SGHDN, CDR2 FVKESK. J was trimmed by 0 bases and V by 2 bases; bases with no gene match: 7. The CDR3 bases are TGTGCCAGCAGCCAAACTAGCGCCATAAGCTCCTACAATGAGCAGTTCTTC. Protein sequence: CASSQTSAISSYNEQFF.

The V and J genes are TRBV5-1 and TRBJ2-3; the D is unclear. The CDR3 sequence is 14 residues long. Germline CDR1 and CDR2: SGHRS and YFSETQ. Trimming removed 4 bases at V and 3 bases at J, with 12 bases between. The chain's CDR3 is CASSPDPYTDTQYF. DNA for the CDR3: TGCGCCAGCAGCCCGGACCCGTATACAGATACGCAGTATTTT.

This clonotype has only a few counts. V usage is TRBV29-1 and J usage is TRBJ2-1; D gene unclear. CDR1 is SQVTM, CDR2 ANQGSEA, per germline. This CDR3 is 10 amino acids long. Trimming removed 7 bases at V and 5 bases at J, with 6 bases between. CDR3 nucleotides: TGCAGCGCCTACAACAATGAGCAGTTCTTC. It encodes CSAYNNEQFF.

There are a few counts of this clonotype. The gene calls are TRBV28 and TRBJ2-7, with 13 bases aligning to TRBD2. Germline CDR1 reads MDHEN; CDR2 reads SYDVKM. This CDR3 has 14 amino acids. V shed 6 bases and J 6 bases; nucleotides not matched to a gene: 5. The CDR3 is CASRLTSGRREQYF. The CDR3 DNA sequence: TGTGCCAGCAGATTGACTAGCGGGAGGCGCGAGCAGTACTTC.

The sample holds a few counts of this clonotype. The rearrangement links TRBV28 to TRBJ1-2; 8 nucleotides align to TRBD1. The CDR3 length is 14 residues. Germline CDR1 is MDHEN and CDR2 is SYDVKM. Trimming took 6 bases from V and 6 from J; bases not matched to a gene: 9. Here the CDR3 DNA reads TGTGCCAGCAGCCCTAATCACAGGGGGAATGGCTACACCTTC. Residues: CASSPNHRGNGYTF.

This rearrangement joins TRBV6-5 to TRBJ1-2, with TRBD1 identical over 8 bases. V lost 6 bases to trimming and J lost 8 bases; unmatched junction nucleotides: 20. The germline gives CDR1 MNHEY, CDR2 SVGAGI. The CDR3 consists of 17 residues. CDR3 nucleotides: TGTGCCAGCAGCGCACGACAGGGGCCTAAATCTTCGGGCGGCTACACCTTC. This gives the protein CASSARQGPKSSGGYTF.

This clonotype was seen many times. The rearrangement joins TRBV30 to TRBJ1-2; D unclear. The V gene's germline CDR1 is GTSNPN and CDR2 SVGIG (reference sequence). V lost 0 bases, J lost 0 bases, and 2 bases lay in between. This CDR3 is built from 12 residues. CDR3 loop: CAWSVSNYGYTF. The CDR3 DNA reads as TGTGCCTGGAGTGTTTCTAACTATGGCTACACCTTC.

This clonotype was observed a handful of times. The chain combines TRBV10-3 with TRBJ2-5, with D uncertain. The V and J ends lost 4 bases and 3 bases respectively, with 9 bases between them. The CDR3 extends over 13 amino acids. Germline V lookup: CDR1 ENHRY, CDR2 SYGVKD. The CDR3 loop reads CAISGSAEETQYF. The DNA of the CDR3 is TGTGCCATCAGTGGGTCGGCAGAAGAGACCCAGTACTTC.